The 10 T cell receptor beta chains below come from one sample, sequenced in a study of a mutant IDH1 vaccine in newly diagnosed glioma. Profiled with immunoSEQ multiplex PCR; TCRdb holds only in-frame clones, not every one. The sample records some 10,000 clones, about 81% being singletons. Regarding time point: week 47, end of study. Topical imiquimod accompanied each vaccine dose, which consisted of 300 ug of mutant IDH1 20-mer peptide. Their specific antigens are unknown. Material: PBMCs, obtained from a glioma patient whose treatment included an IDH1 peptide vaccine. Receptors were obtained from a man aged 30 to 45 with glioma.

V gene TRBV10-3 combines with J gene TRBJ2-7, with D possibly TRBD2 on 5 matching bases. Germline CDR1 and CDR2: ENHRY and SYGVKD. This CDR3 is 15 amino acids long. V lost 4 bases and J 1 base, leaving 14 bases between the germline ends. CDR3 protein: CAISVRAVRSYEQYF. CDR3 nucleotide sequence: TGTGCCATCAGTGTCAGAGCGGTTCGTTCCTACGAGCAGTACTTC.

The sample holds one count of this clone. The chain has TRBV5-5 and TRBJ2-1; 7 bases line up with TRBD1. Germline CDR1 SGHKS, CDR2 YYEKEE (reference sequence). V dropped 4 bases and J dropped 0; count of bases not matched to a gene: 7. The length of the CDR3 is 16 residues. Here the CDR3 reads CASSPLKGASYNEQFF. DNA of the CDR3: TGTGCCAGCAGCCCACTGAAGGGGGCCTCCTACAATGAGCAGTTCTTC.

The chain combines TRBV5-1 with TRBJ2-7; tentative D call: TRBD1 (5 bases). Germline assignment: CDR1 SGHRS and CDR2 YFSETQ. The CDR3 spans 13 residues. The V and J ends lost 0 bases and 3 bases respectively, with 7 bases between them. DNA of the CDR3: TGCGCCAGCAGCTTGGACAGGTACTACGAGCAGTACTTC. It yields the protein CASSLDRYYEQYF. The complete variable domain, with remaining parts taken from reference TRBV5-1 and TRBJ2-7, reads KAGVTQTPRYLIKTRGQQVTLSCSPISGHRSVSWYQQTPGQGLQFLFEYFSETQRNKGNFPGRFSGRQFSNSRSEMNVSTLELGDSALYLCASSLDRYYEQYFGPGTRLTVT.

CDR3: CSVGDAGAPQETQYF. The CDR3 DNA is TGCAGCGTTGGGGACGCGGGAGCTCCCCAAGAGACCCAGTACTTC. This rearrangement joins TRBV29-1 to TRBJ2-5, with TRBD2 matching 7 bases. V lost 4 bases to trimming and J lost 1 base; unmatched junction nucleotides: 9. The germline V gene encodes CDR1 SQVTM and CDR2 ANQGSEA. This CDR3 region has 15 residues. Supplemented by reference TRBV29-1 and TRBJ2-5, the full variable domain reads SAVISQKPSRDICQRGTSLTIQCQVDSQVTMMFWYRQQPGQSLTLIATANQGSEATYESGFVIDKFPISRPNLTFSTLTVSNMSPEDSSIYLCSVGDAGAPQETQYFGPGTRLLVL.

Here the CDR3 DNA reads TGTGCCAGCAGTTTAAAGTTCGGCAGGGGGTGGACTAACTATGGCTACACCTTC. It yields the protein CASSLKFGRGWTNYGYTF. The rearrangement joins TRBV27 to TRBJ1-2; 7 nucleotides align to TRBD1. The CDR3 loop spans 18 amino acids. CDR1 and CDR2 from the germline V gene are MNHEY and SMNVEV (reference sequence). The trim removed 2 bases at V and 0 bases at J, leaving 12 bases unmatched.

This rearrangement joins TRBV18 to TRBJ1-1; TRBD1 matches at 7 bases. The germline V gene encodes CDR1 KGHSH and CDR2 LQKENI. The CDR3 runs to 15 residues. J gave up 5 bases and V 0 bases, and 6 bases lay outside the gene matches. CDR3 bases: TGTGCCAGCTCACCACCTCGAGGGGGCGATACTGAAGCTTTCTTT. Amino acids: CASSPPRGGDTEAFF. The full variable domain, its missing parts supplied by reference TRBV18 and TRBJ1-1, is NAGVMQNPRHLVRRRGQEARLRCSPMKGHSHVYWYRQLPEEGLKFMVYLQKENIIDESGMPKERFSAEFPKEGPSILRIQQVVRGDSAAYFCASSPPRGGDTEAFFGQGTRLTVV.

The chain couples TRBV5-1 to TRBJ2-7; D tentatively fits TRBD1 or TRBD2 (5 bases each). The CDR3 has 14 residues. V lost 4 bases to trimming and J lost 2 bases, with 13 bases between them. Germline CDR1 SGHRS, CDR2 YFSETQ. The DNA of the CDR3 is TGCGCCAGCAGCCCCGACAGCGGTACCTACGAGCAGTACTTC. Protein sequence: CASSPDSGTYEQYF.

CDR3 sequence reads: CASSSRLAPLEQFF. The CDR3 nucleotides read TGTGCCAGCAGCTCCCGACTAGCGCCCTTGGAGCAGTTCTTC. This chain joins TRBV11-3 and TRBJ2-1; 8 positions match TRBD2. CDR1 and CDR2 (germline): SGHNT, YENEEA. The ends lost 4 bases at V and 10 bases at J; junction bases unmatched: 9. The CDR3 has 14 amino acids.

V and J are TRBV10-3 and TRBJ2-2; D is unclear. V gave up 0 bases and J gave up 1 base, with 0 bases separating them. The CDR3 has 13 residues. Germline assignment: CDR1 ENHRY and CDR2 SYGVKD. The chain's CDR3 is CAISESNTGELFF. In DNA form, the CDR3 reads TGTGCCATCAGTGAGTCGAACACCGGGGAGCTGTTTTTT.

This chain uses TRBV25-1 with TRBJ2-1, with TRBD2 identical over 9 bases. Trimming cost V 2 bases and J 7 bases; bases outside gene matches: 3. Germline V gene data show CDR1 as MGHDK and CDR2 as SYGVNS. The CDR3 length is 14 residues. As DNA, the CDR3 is TGTGCCAGCAGTGAACTAGCGGGAAGGAATGAGCAGTTCTTC. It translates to CASSELAGRNEQFF.